The table lists the clone carrying this T cell receptor (beta chain) with many counts. Antigen specificity is unknown. The sample belongs to a study of early T cells in non-severe SARS-CoV-2 infection. About the study: Unsorted whole-blood RNA was sequenced in bulk, leaving chains unpaired. Findings and limits, study-wide: Clonotype matching in VDJdb favored anti-spike CD8 responses and did not capture private and CD4 specificities.

Individual cDNA molecules received unique molecular identifiers during library preparation. TCRdb re-called the 5' RACE reads through MiXCR, storing one row per CDR3 protein. The profile shows tens of thousands of distinct CDR3 sequences, around 3.6% of them singletons. This CDR3 region has 14 residues. V was cut by 1 base and J by 7 bases, with 13 bases left in between. Germline assignment: CDR1 KGHSH and CDR2 LQKENI. The sample taken for sequencing was whole blood. This sequence joins TRBV18 and TRBJ2-5, with D possibly TRBD2 on 5 matching bases. This clonotype was sampled from an adult who was a healthcare worker with PCR-confirmed SARS-CoV-2 infection or an uninfected control (not recorded which). Written as DNA, the CDR3 is TGTGCCAGCTCACCACGTGGAGGCCCCGGGACCCAGTACTTC. Its translation: CASSPRGGPGTQYF.